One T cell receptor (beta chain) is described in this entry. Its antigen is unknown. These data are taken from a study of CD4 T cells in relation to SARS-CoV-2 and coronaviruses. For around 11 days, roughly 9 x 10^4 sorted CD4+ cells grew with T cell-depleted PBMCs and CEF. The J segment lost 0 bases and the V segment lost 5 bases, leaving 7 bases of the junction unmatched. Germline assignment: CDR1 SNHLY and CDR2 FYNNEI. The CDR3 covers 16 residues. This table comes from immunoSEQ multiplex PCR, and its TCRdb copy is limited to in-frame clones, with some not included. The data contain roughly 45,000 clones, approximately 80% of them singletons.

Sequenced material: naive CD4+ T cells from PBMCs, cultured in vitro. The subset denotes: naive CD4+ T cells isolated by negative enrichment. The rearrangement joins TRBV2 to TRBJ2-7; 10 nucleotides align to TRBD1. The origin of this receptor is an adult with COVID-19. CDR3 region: CASSWDRGDSSYEQYF. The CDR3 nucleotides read TGTGCCAGCAGTTGGGACAGGGGCGATAGCTCCTACGAGCAGTACTTC.